This T cell receptor beta chain was captured in a study of tissue T cells after allogeneic stem cell transplantation. General study findings and limits: TCR repertoires tracked anatomic similarity, regardless of disease or transplant status. Blood and spleen captured only part of the tissue TCR repertoire. Motif-based clustering found tissue-specific repertoire signatures shared across patients, though few clones were shared.

Trimming left V 6 bases short and J 0 bases short, with 5 bases between. Germline CDR1 MNHDT, CDR2 YYDKIL. The CDR3 sequence is 13 residues long. Here immunoSEQ multiplex PCR was the method, and the copy in TCRdb shows in-frame clones only, minus some. The table lists about 4,200 clones, roughly 50% of them singletons. To note about this clone: Its specificity is unknown. Mouse germline and gene names are used. The read terminates 1 residue before the CDR3 end, so the remaining end is supplied by the germline J gene.

Time point indicated: mouse harvest day 7 after allogeneic transplant. Each mouse received 10^7 T-cell-depleted marrow cells plus 10^6 splenic CD5+ T cells by tail vein. Mice had MHC-mismatched B6 into BALB/c GVHD, sampled day 7 or 14. Sequenced material: lymph node tissue. The rearrangement joins TRBV17 to TRBJ2-2; D is unresolved. This clonotype was sampled from a female BALB/c mouse given C57BL/6 T cells with graft-versus-host disease after an allogeneic hematopoietic cell transplant. The CDR3 here is CASSPANTGQLYF. The sequenced part of the CDR3 DNA is TGTGCTAGCAGCCCCGCAAACACCGGGCAGCTCTAC.